These 16 T cell receptor beta chains were sequenced from one sample in a study of cytomegalovirus exposure and HLA in healthy donors. The PCR made use of 60 Vbeta and 13 Jbeta primers. Generated by immunoSEQ multiplex PCR, the TCRdb table keeps only in-frame clones and is missing some. The profile covers about 97,000 clones, with 81% appearing a single time and roughly 5.1% taken by the ten largest. The sample consisted of PBMCs. Every receptor here comes from a man aged 35-49 years in good health and CMV-seropositive.

This chain uses TRBV7-6 with TRBJ2-3; the match to TRBD2 covers 9 bases. V shed 6 bases and J 3 bases; nucleotides not matched to a gene: 10. This CDR3 spans 16 amino acids. Germline V gene sequence: CDR1 SGHVS, CDR2 FNYEAQ. CDR3 bases: TGTGCCAGCAGGCTCGGCGCGGGAGGGTTTACAGATACGCAGTATTTT. Translating it yields CASRLGAGGFTDTQYF.

The J gene is TRBJ1-5, the V gene TRBV11-2; tentative D call: TRBD1 (5 bases). The CDR3 is 13 residues long. Trimming left V 5 bases short and J 4 bases short, with 9 bases between. Germline V lookup: CDR1 SGHAT, CDR2 FQNNGV. In nucleotides, the CDR3 is TGTGCCAGCAGCGACAGTCTTAATCAGCCCCAGCATTTT. Translated, it gives CASSDSLNQPQHF.

The chain uses TRBV7-2 and TRBJ2-1; tentative D call: TRBD2 (5 bases). The CDR3 length is 14 residues. Per the germline V gene, CDR1 is SGHTA and CDR2 is FQGNSA. Between the trimmed V and J ends, which lost 0 bases and 5 bases, there was a span of 8 bases. The CDR3 loop reads CASSLAWGDNEQFF. The DNA of the CDR3 is TGTGCCAGCAGCTTAGCGTGGGGAGACAATGAGCAGTTCTTC.

The rearrangement links TRBV19 to TRBJ1-4, with 9 bases lining up with TRBD1. This CDR3 region has 15 residues. J lost 2 bases, V lost 7 bases, and 5 bases had no gene match. Germline CDR1 is LNHDA and CDR2 is SQIVND (reference sequence). The CDR3 DNA is TGTGCCAGTACCGGGACAGGGCGGACTAATGAAAAACTGTTTTTT. Encoded protein: CASTGTGRTNEKLFF.

V is TRBV13 and J is TRBJ1-1; TRBD1 agrees at 9 bases. CDR3 length equals 14 residues. Germline V gene sequence: CDR1 PRHDT, CDR2 FYEKMQ (reference sequence). The J segment lost 11 bases and the V segment lost 5 bases, leaving 12 bases of the junction unmatched. Here the CDR3 DNA reads TGTGCCAGCAGCCACCAAGGGACAGGGAATCGCGCTTTCTTT. Protein product: CASSHQGTGNRAFF.

The chain combines TRBV19 with TRBJ2-7; D unresolved. CDR1 LNHDA and CDR2 SQIVND come from the germline V gene (reference sequence). V was pared by 1 base and J by 0 bases, with 7 bases between. The CDR3 extends over 14 amino acids. The CDR3 nucleotides read TGTGCCAGTAGTATAGGGTACAACTCCTACGAGCAGTACTTC. This codes for CASSIGYNSYEQYF.

Comment on this clone: Compared with germline, one end of the junction differs, possibly owing to a read error. The chain joins TRBV7-9 to TRBJ2-1, with TRBD2 identical over 11 bases. From germline, CDR1 is SEHNR and CDR2 FQNEAQ (reference sequence). The CDR3 has 16 residues. CDR3 coding DNA: TGTTCCAGCAGCTTAGCGGGAGGGCCCTCCTACAATGAGCAGTTCTTC. It specifies CSSSLAGGPSYNEQFF.

This clone was seen just once. The chain has TRBV6-1 and TRBJ1-2; D is unclear. Germline V gives CDR1 MNHNS, CDR2 SASEGT. V lost 11 bases to trimming and J lost 4 bases, with 20 bases between them. The CDR3 contains 14 residues. CDR3 DNA sequence: TGTGCCGGTAGCCCCTGGCAGCAGTCCTATGGCTACACCTTC. Translated, it gives CAGSPWQQSYGYTF.

V usage is TRBV14 and J usage is TRBJ2-3; TRBD2 agrees at 14 bases. V trimming: 4 bases; J trimming: 8 bases; junction bases outside the gene matches: 11. The length of the CDR3 is 17 residues. The V gene's germline CDR1 is SGHDN and CDR2 FVKESK. The CDR3 loop reads CASSPPGLAGVRLTQYF. The CDR3 region has the DNA TGTGCCAGCAGCCCGCCGGGACTAGCGGGAGTTCGACTTACGCAGTATTTT.

The chain joins TRBV7-6 to TRBJ2-1; D is uncertain. Germline CDR1 and CDR2: SGHVS and FNYEAQ. This CDR3 is built from 14 residues. V lost 3 bases, J lost 3 bases, and 9 bases lay in between. Written as DNA, the CDR3 is TGTGCCAGCAGCTTGGCGGCCTTCTACAATGAGCAGTTCTTC. This sequence encodes CASSLAAFYNEQFF.

The chain recombines TRBV19 with TRBJ2-3; 12 nucleotides agree with TRBD2. From germline, CDR1 is LNHDA and CDR2 SQIVND (reference sequence). V was pared by 3 bases and J by 4 bases, with 2 bases of the junction left unmatched. The CDR3 has 15 residues. CDR3 nucleotide sequence: TGTGCCAGTAGTATCCTAGCGGGAGGGGCAGATACGCAGTATTTT. The encoded protein is CASSILAGGADTQYF. The full variable domain, its missing parts supplied by reference TRBV19 and TRBJ2-3, is DGGITQSPKYLFRKEGQNVTLSCEQNLNHDAMYWYRQDPGQGLRLIYYSQIVNDFQKGDIAEGYSVSREKKESFPLTVTSAQKNPTAFYLCASSILAGGADTQYFGPGTRLTVL.

This rearrangement joins TRBV19 to TRBJ2-7; TRBD2 agrees at 8 bases. The CDR3 has 13 amino acids. The trim removed 5 bases at V and 1 base at J, leaving 1 base unmatched. Germline CDR1 and CDR2: LNHDA and SQIVND (reference sequence). The CDR3 DNA reads TGTGCCAGTAGTGCGGGAGGTTCCTACGAGCAGTACTTC. Encoded protein: CASSAGGSYEQYF. Full variable domain (missing parts from reference TRBV19 and TRBJ2-7): DGGITQSPKYLFRKEGQNVTLSCEQNLNHDAMYWYRQDPGQGLRLIYYSQIVNDFQKGDIAEGYSVSREKKESFPLTVTSAQKNPTAFYLCASSAGGSYEQYFGPGTRLTVT.

This clone was seen a single time. The chain's CDR3 is CASSPEGQGATQYF. In DNA form, the CDR3 reads TGTGCCAGCAGCCCAGAGGGACAGGGGGCTACGCAGTATTTT. V usage is TRBV7-3 and J usage is TRBJ2-3, with 12 bases fitting TRBD1. Losses at the gene ends were 5 bases for V and 8 bases for J; bases not matched to a gene: 5. CDR3 length equals 14 residues. CDR1 SGHTA and CDR2 FQGTGA come from the germline V gene.

This rearrangement joins TRBV28 to TRBJ1-2; D is perhaps TRBD1 (5 bases). In germline, CDR1 is MDHEN, CDR2 SYDVKM. V lost 4 bases and J 2 bases, leaving 17 bases between the germline ends. There are 16 residues in the CDR3. The CDR3 protein is CASSSQGRGLNYGYTF. In nucleotides, the CDR3 is TGTGCCAGCAGTTCCCAAGGGAGGGGCCTGAACTATGGCTACACCTTC.

This clone has just one count. The V gene is TRBV14, the J gene TRBJ1-3; D gene unclear. Germline V gene sequence: CDR1 SGHDN, CDR2 FVKESK. Trimming removed 4 bases at V and 2 bases at J, with 15 bases between. There are 16 residues in the CDR3. The CDR3 nucleotides are TGTGCCAGCAGCCCCCTACCGCGGGCCCCTGGAAACACCATATATTTT. Translation gives CASSPLPRAPGNTIYF.

The J gene is TRBJ2-3, the V gene TRBV2, with D possibly TRBD2 on 6 matching bases. There are 12 residues in the CDR3. The germline V gene encodes CDR1 SNHLY and CDR2 FYNNEI. The ends were cut back, 7 bases at V and 6 bases at J, with 11 bases in the middle. The CDR3: CASNFGGDTQYF. DNA of the CDR3: TGTGCCAGCAATTTTGGGGGGGATACGCAGTATTTT.